The rows below give T cell receptor beta chains drawn from one sample of a study of cytomegalovirus exposure and HLA in healthy donors. Using immunoSEQ multiplex PCR, the repertoire was profiled, and TCRdb retains in-frame clones only, with some absent. Of some 170,000 clones in the sample, 65% to 80% are singletons; the top ten hold 4.5% to 5%. Sequenced sample: PBMCs. All receptors derive from a man in his late teens or twenties in good health and CMV-seropositive. CDR3s include the opening cysteine and the closing phenylalanine or tryptophan. The order of the fields is D gene, J gene, clone size, V gene, CDR3 protein, CDR3 DNA. A D gene is named only where the DNA matches it firmly. A row's size may be missing; if present it is once, few, many or a size class.

TRBD1,TRBJ1-1,once,TRBV10-3,CAITLGQDTEAFF,TGTGCCATCACTTTGGGACAGGACACTGAAGCTTTCTTT
TRBD1,TRBJ1-2,NA,TRBV6-1,CASSEEGTGYRRDTF,TGTGCCAGCAGTGAAGAGGGGACAGGGTACAGAAGGGACACCTTC
TRBD2,TRBJ2-1,few,TRBV5-1,CASSLAGPEHEQFF,TGCGCCAGCAGTCTAGCGGGTCCCGAGCATGAGCAGTTCTTC
TRBD2,TRBJ2-1,NA,TRBV4-2,CASSQIAGDYNEQFF,TGTGCCAGCAGCCAGATAGCGGGAGACTACAATGAGCAGTTCTTC
NA,TRBJ1-3,NA,TRBV5-1,CASSPERQWQGGGNTIYF,TGCGCCAGCAGCCCCGAAAGGCAATGGCAGGGAGGTGGAAACACCATATATTTT
NA,TRBJ1-2,NA,TRBV6-4,CASSDSTRGSGYTF,TGTGCCAGCAGTGACTCGACTCGGGGGTCCGGCTACACCTTC
TRBD2,TRBJ2-3,NA,TRBV11-2,CASSLFASGRNTDTQYF,TGTGCCAGCAGCTTATTCGCTAGCGGGAGGAACACAGATACGCAGTATTTT
NA,TRBJ1-2,NA,TRBV16,CASSRIGGAGNYGYTF,TGTGCCAGCAGCCGGATAGGGGGGGCTGGAAACTATGGCTACACCTTC
TRBD2,TRBJ2-3,NA,TRBV2,CASRSPSGGGTDTQYF,TGTGCCAGCAGGTCCCCTAGCGGGGGGGGCACAGATACGCAGTATTTT
NA,TRBJ1-5,few,TRBV5-1,CASSREGRDQPQHF,TGCGCCAGCTCACGCGAGGGTAGGGATCAGCCCCAGCATTTT
TRBD1,TRBJ1-1,few,TRBV5-1,CASSLKETGHTEAFF,TGCGCCAGCAGCTTGAAAGAGACAGGGCACACTGAAGCTTTCTTT
TRBD1,TRBJ2-5,once,TRBV4-1,CASSQVGQGSSQYF,TGCGCCAGCAGCCAAGTTGGACAGGGCAGTTCCCAGTACTTC
NA,TRBJ2-5,NA,TRBV28,CACSPRLLAADETQYF,TGTGCCTGCTCCCCCCGACTCCTAGCAGCAGATGAGACCCAGTACTTC
NA,TRBJ2-3,NA,TRBV7-9,CASSSAPGTSTDTQYF,TGTGCCAGCAGCTCCGCCCCAGGAACTAGCACAGATACGCAGTATTTT
TRBD2,TRBJ2-1,once,TRBV4-1,CASSQRTSGSPPYEQFF,TGCGCCAGCAGCCAACGGACTAGCGGGAGTCCCCCATATGAGCAGTTCTTC
TRBD1,TRBJ2-2,NA,TRBV14,CASSGRDRVFDGELFF,TGTGCCAGCAGCGGCCGGGACAGGGTTTTTGACGGGGAGCTGTTTTTT
TRBD1,TRBJ1-1,NA,TRBV2,CASSPRTGFTEAFF,TGTGCCAGCAGTCCCCGGACAGGGTTCACTGAAGCTTTCTTT
TRBD1,TRBJ1-6,NA,TRBV19,CASSDRGESPLHF,TGTGCCAGTAGTGACAGGGGGGAATCACCCCTCCACTTT
NA,TRBJ1-3,few,TRBV6-5,CASSYDWASGNTIYF,TGTGCCAGCAGTTACGATTGGGCTTCTGGAAACACCATATATTTT
TRBD2,TRBJ2-5,few,TRBV7-7,CASSLGQRGRQETQYF,TGTGCTAGCAGCTTAGGTCAGCGGGGGCGACAAGAGACCCAGTACTTC
TRBD1,TRBJ1-1,NA,TRBV27,CATQAGGPWVNTEAFF,TGTGCCACGCAGGCAGGGGGCCCCTGGGTGAACACTGAAGCTTTCTTT
TRBD1,TRBJ1-2,NA,TRBV6-5,CASSKDRTYGYTF,TGTGCCAGCAGTAAGGACAGGACCTATGGCTACACCTTC
TRBD1,TRBJ1-2,NA,TRBV5-4,CASSFKTGDYGYTF,TGTGCCAGCAGCTTTAAAACAGGGGACTATGGCTACACCTTC
NA,TRBJ1-1,NA,TRBV14,CASSQKGVNTEAFF,TGTGCCAGCAGCCAAAAGGGGGTGAACACTGAAGCTTTCTTT
NA,TRBJ1-5,few,TRBV10-3,CTIKGEGSINQPQHF,TGTACCATCAAAGGAGAAGGGAGCATCAATCAGCCCCAGCATTTT
NA,TRBJ1-2,once,TRBV5-4,CASSLGRVANYGYTF,TGTGCCAGCAGCTTGGGTCGGGTAGCTAACTATGGCTACACCTTC
TRBD1,TRBJ1-1,NA,TRBV29-1,CSVLTGGSNTEAFF,TGCAGCGTGTTAACAGGGGGTTCGAACACTGAAGCTTTCTTT
NA,TRBJ2-1,few,TRBV9,CASSVVSQGGEQFF,TGTGCCAGCAGCGTAGTAAGTCAGGGAGGTGAGCAGTTCTTC
NA,TRBJ1-2,NA,TRBV2,CASSDLGGYGYTF,TGTGCCAGCAGTGATCTCGGCGGGTATGGCTACACCTTC